Listed below are T cell receptor beta chains from one sample, sequenced in a study of T cell changes during pregnancy in multiple sclerosis. Here immunoSEQ multiplex PCR was the method, and the copy in TCRdb shows in-frame clones only, minus some. The sample records about 44,000 clones, roughly 96% being singletons. The sequencing here drew on peripheral blood, taken in the second trimester of pregnancy. The receptors shown here come from a female donor with multiple sclerosis, enrolled in a pregnancy study. Each CDR3 is given with its conserved first and last residue. Fields, in order: V gene, clone size, J gene, D gene, CDR3 protein, CDR3 DNA. The D gene is left open where the match is weak. Not every row has a clone size; where given, it reads once, few, many or a size class.

V gene: TRBV28; clone size: -; J gene: TRBJ1-5; D gene: TRBD1; CDR3 protein: CASSSDRGYQPQHF; CDR3 DNA: TGTGCCAGCAGTTCGGACAGGGGGTATCAGCCCCAGCATTTT
V gene: TRBV6-6; clone size: -; J gene: TRBJ1-5; D gene: TRBD1; CDR3 protein: CASSQGTVPHF; CDR3 DNA: TGTGCCAGCAGCCAAGGGACAGTCCCGCATTTT
V gene: TRBV7-2; clone size: -; J gene: TRBJ2-5; D gene: TRBD1; CDR3 protein: CASSYLGQAETQYF; CDR3 DNA: TGTGCCAGCAGCTATCTGGGACAGGCGGAGACCCAGTACTTC
V gene: TRBV7-9; clone size: -; J gene: TRBJ1-4; D gene: TRBD1; CDR3 protein: CASSFNRGNEKLFF; CDR3 DNA: TGTGCCAGCAGCTTCAACAGGGGGAATGAAAAACTGTTTTTT
V gene: TRBV19; clone size: -; J gene: TRBJ2-1; D gene: TRBD2; CDR3 protein: CASTLSGSSYNEQFF; CDR3 DNA: TGTGCCAGTACCCTCAGCGGGAGCTCCTACAATGAGCAGTTCTTC
V gene: TRBV11-2; clone size: -; J gene: TRBJ1-2; D gene: TRBD1; CDR3 protein: CASSPGQGYGYTF; CDR3 DNA: TGTGCCAGCAGCCCCGGACAGGGCTATGGCTACACCTTC
V gene: TRBV28; clone size: -; J gene: TRBJ2-7; D gene: TRBD1; CDR3 protein: CASSFGTGSYEQYF; CDR3 DNA: TGTGCCAGCAGTTTTGGGACAGGCTCCTACGAGCAGTACTTC
V gene: TRBV21-1; clone size: -; J gene: TRBJ1-1; D gene: -; CDR3 protein: CASSNTLGQWTSGTEAFF; CDR3 DNA: TGTGCCAGCAGCAATACGCTAGGACAGTGGACCTCGGGGACTGAAGCTTTCTTT
V gene: TRBV19; clone size: -; J gene: TRBJ1-1; D gene: -; CDR3 protein: CASYGGRTEAFF; CDR3 DNA: TGTGCCAGTTACGGAGGACGCACTGAAGCTTTCTTT
V gene: TRBV28; clone size: -; J gene: TRBJ1-3; D gene: TRBD1; CDR3 protein: CASGGDRGVFSSGNTIYF; CDR3 DNA: TGTGCCAGCGGTGGTGACAGGGGGGTATTTAGCTCTGGAAACACCATATATTTT
V gene: TRBV5-1; clone size: -; J gene: TRBJ1-4; D gene: -; CDR3 protein: CASSFWRGGSLEKLFF; CDR3 DNA: TGCGCCAGCAGCTTTTGGAGGGGAGGAAGTTTGGAAAAACTGTTTTTT
V gene: TRBV19; clone size: -; J gene: TRBJ2-7; D gene: -; CDR3 protein: CASSAGRFYEQYF; CDR3 DNA: TGTGCCAGTAGCGCAGGGCGATTCTACGAGCAGTACTTC
V gene: TRBV4-2; clone size: -; J gene: TRBJ1-4; D gene: -; CDR3 protein: CASSPGEGGTTNEKLFF; CDR3 DNA: TGTGCCAGCAGCCCTGGGGAGGGTGGGACCACGAATGAAAAACTGTTTTTT
V gene: TRBV5-1; clone size: -; J gene: TRBJ1-2; D gene: -; CDR3 protein: CASSPGDYGYTF; CDR3 DNA: TGCGCCAGCAGCCCAGGGGACTATGGCTACACCTTC
V gene: TRBV18; clone size: -; J gene: TRBJ2-7; D gene: -; CDR3 protein: CASSPWTTYEQYF; CDR3 DNA: TGTGCCAGCTCACCCTGGACTACCTACGAGCAGTACTTC
V gene: TRBV19; clone size: -; J gene: TRBJ2-5; D gene: TRBD1; CDR3 protein: CASSSRTGGWETQYF; CDR3 DNA: TGTGCCAGTAGTTCGAGGACAGGGGGCTGGGAGACCCAGTACTTC
V gene: TRBV4-1; clone size: -; J gene: TRBJ2-7; D gene: -; CDR3 protein: CASSQVGSSSYEQYF; CDR3 DNA: TGCGCCAGCAGCCAAGTGGGCAGTTCCTCCTACGAGCAGTACTTC
V gene: TRBV19; clone size: once; J gene: TRBJ2-7; D gene: TRBD1; CDR3 protein: CASRSLPGTGPYEQYF; CDR3 DNA: TGTGCCAGTAGATCCCTTCCTGGGACAGGACCCTACGAGCAGTACTTC
V gene: TRBV7-7; clone size: -; J gene: TRBJ2-4; D gene: -; CDR3 protein: CASSFAVGDIQYF; CDR3 DNA: TGTGCCAGCAGCTTTGCGGTAGGGGACATTCAGTACTTC
V gene: TRBV2; clone size: -; J gene: TRBJ1-6; D gene: -; CDR3 protein: CAISSNNSPLHF; CDR3 DNA: TGTGCCATCTCAAGCAATAATTCACCCCTCCACTTT
V gene: TRBV11-2; clone size: -; J gene: TRBJ1-4; D gene: TRBD1; CDR3 protein: CASSLGGQTNEKLFF; CDR3 DNA: TGTGCCAGCAGCTTAGGGGGACAGACTAATGAAAAACTGTTTTTT
V gene: TRBV27; clone size: once; J gene: TRBJ2-1; D gene: TRBD2; CDR3 protein: CASSLSGGLNEQFF; CDR3 DNA: TGTGCCAGCAGTTTATCGGGAGGGCTCAATGAGCAGTTCTTC
V gene: TRBV19; clone size: -; J gene: TRBJ2-1; D gene: TRBD2; CDR3 protein: CASSPRPSGLASDEQFF; CDR3 DNA: TGTGCCAGTTCCCCCCGCCCATCGGGACTAGCAAGTGATGAGCAGTTCTTC
V gene: TRBV6-1; clone size: -; J gene: TRBJ1-4; D gene: -; CDR3 protein: CASSLAGRKLFF; CDR3 DNA: TGTGCCAGCAGTCTGGCCGGGAGAAAACTGTTTTTT
V gene: TRBV9; clone size: -; J gene: TRBJ2-1; D gene: -; CDR3 protein: CASSTRARPRNNEQFF; CDR3 DNA: TGTGCCAGCAGCACCAGGGCTCGTCCAAGAAACAATGAGCAGTTCTTC
V gene: TRBV28; clone size: -; J gene: TRBJ1-5; D gene: -; CDR3 protein: CASSLGQGKQPQHF; CDR3 DNA: TGTGCCAGCAGCCTGGGGCAGGGGAAACAGCCCCAGCATTTT
V gene: TRBV5-1; clone size: -; J gene: TRBJ1-4; D gene: -; CDR3 protein: CASSNGRVDEKLFF; CDR3 DNA: TGCGCCAGCAGCAACGGGAGAGTTGACGAAAAACTGTTTTTT
V gene: TRBV7-2; clone size: -; J gene: TRBJ2-5; D gene: -; CDR3 protein: CASSSYRETQYF; CDR3 DNA: TGTGCCAGCAGCTCCTACAGGGAGACCCAGTACTTC
V gene: TRBV6-1; clone size: -; J gene: TRBJ1-5; D gene: -; CDR3 protein: CASSGRQVNQPQHF; CDR3 DNA: TGTGCCAGCAGTGGTAGACAGGTTAATCAGCCCCAGCATTTT
V gene: TRBV7-9; clone size: -; J gene: TRBJ1-1; D gene: -; CDR3 protein: CASSLSGSEAFF; CDR3 DNA: TGTGCCAGCAGCTTGTCGGGGAGTGAAGCTTTCTTT
V gene: TRBV6-5; clone size: -; J gene: TRBJ2-3; D gene: TRBD2; CDR3 protein: CASSYSRLLADTQYF; CDR3 DNA: TGTGCCAGCAGTTACTCACGGCTACTAGCGGATACGCAGTATTTT
V gene: TRBV5-4; clone size: -; J gene: TRBJ2-1; D gene: TRBD1; CDR3 protein: CASSFDRGPYNEQFF; CDR3 DNA: TGTGCCAGCAGCTTTGACAGGGGACCCTACAATGAGCAGTTCTTC
V gene: TRBV1; clone size: -; J gene: TRBJ1-1; D gene: -; CDR3 protein: CTSSRTGERLLDTEAFF; CDR3 DNA: TGCACCAGCAGCAGAACAGGGGAGCGGCTTTTGGACACTGAAGCTTTCTTT
V gene: TRBV29-1; clone size: -; J gene: TRBJ2-5; D gene: TRBD2; CDR3 protein: CSYLGAGVSETQYF; CDR3 DNA: TGCAGCTACCTCGGAGCGGGAGTTTCGGAGACCCAGTACTTC
V gene: TRBV18; clone size: -; J gene: TRBJ2-3; D gene: TRBD2; CDR3 protein: CASSPPWVAGPSNTQYF; CDR3 DNA: TGTGCCAGCTCACCACCTTGGGTAGCGGGGCCATCGAATACGCAGTATTTT
V gene: TRBV5-8; clone size: once; J gene: TRBJ2-7; D gene: -; CDR3 protein: CASSPSSRYEQYF; CDR3 DNA: TGTGCCAGCAGCCCTTCATCTCGGTACGAGCAGTACTTC
V gene: TRBV7-9; clone size: few; J gene: TRBJ1-2; D gene: TRBD1; CDR3 protein: CASSPWTGDGYTF; CDR3 DNA: TGTGCCAGCAGCCCCTGGACAGGGGATGGCTACACCTTC
V gene: TRBV7-8; clone size: once; J gene: TRBJ1-5; D gene: -; CDR3 protein: CASSLESRGGSRNQPQHF; CDR3 DNA: TGTGCCAGCAGCTTAGAATCCAGGGGAGGGTCTCGCAATCAGCCCCAGCATTTT
V gene: TRBV6-6; clone size: once; J gene: TRBJ1-1; D gene: -; CDR3 protein: CASGGGTEAFF; CDR3 DNA: TGTGCCAGCGGCGGGGGCACTGAAGCTTTCTTT
V gene: TRBV2; clone size: -; J gene: TRBJ1-4; D gene: TRBD1; CDR3 protein: CASRLTGGFEKLFF; CDR3 DNA: TGTGCCAGCAGATTGACAGGGGGGTTTGAAAAACTGTTTTTT
V gene: TRBV5-1; clone size: -; J gene: TRBJ1-5; D gene: TRBD1; CDR3 protein: CASSPTGGNQPQHF; CDR3 DNA: TGCGCCAGCAGCCCGACAGGGGGAAATCAGCCCCAGCATTTT
V gene: TRBV19; clone size: -; J gene: TRBJ2-7; D gene: -; CDR3 protein: CASSIGVSFYEQYF; CDR3 DNA: TGTGCCAGTAGTATAGGAGTAAGTTTCTACGAGCAGTACTTC
V gene: TRBV27; clone size: -; J gene: TRBJ1-4; D gene: -; CDR3 protein: CASSRSTGGYGLSEKLFF; CDR3 DNA: TGTGCCAGCAGTAGATCGACAGGCGGGTATGGGTTGTCGGAAAAACTGTTTTTT
V gene: TRBV4-2; clone size: -; J gene: TRBJ2-3; D gene: -; CDR3 protein: CASSQPRRRRGTDTQYF; CDR3 DNA: TGTGCCAGCAGCCAACCTAGAAGGCGGAGGGGCACAGATACGCAGTATTTT
V gene: TRBV5-1; clone size: -; J gene: TRBJ2-1; D gene: -; CDR3 protein: CASSPVRGNSEQFF; CDR3 DNA: TGCGCCAGCAGCCCCGTACGGGGGAACAGTGAGCAGTTCTTC
V gene: TRBV2; clone size: -; J gene: TRBJ2-3; D gene: TRBD1; CDR3 protein: CASSRGTGGRSDTQYF; CDR3 DNA: TGTGCCAGCAGTAGGGGAACAGGGGGCAGGTCAGATACGCAGTATTTT
V gene: TRBV4-3; clone size: -; J gene: TRBJ1-1; D gene: -; CDR3 protein: CASSQDLPRSGTEAFF; CDR3 DNA: TGCGCCAGCAGCCAAGATCTACCCCGAAGCGGGACTGAAGCTTTCTTT
V gene: TRBV4-3; clone size: -; J gene: TRBJ1-1; D gene: -; CDR3 protein: CASSQGAANTEAFF; CDR3 DNA: TGCGCCAGCAGCCAAGGGGCAGCAAACACTGAAGCTTTCTTT
V gene: TRBV27; clone size: -; J gene: TRBJ1-5; D gene: -; CDR3 protein: CASRGTGITEAQHF; CDR3 DNA: TGTGCCAGCAGGGGTACAGGGATCACTGAGGCCCAGCATTTT
V gene: TRBV29-1; clone size: few; J gene: TRBJ1-1; D gene: -; CDR3 protein: CRAGHTDTEAFF; CDR3 DNA: TGCAGGGCTGGACACACCGACACTGAAGCTTTCTTT
V gene: TRBV4-1; clone size: -; J gene: TRBJ1-5; D gene: TRBD1; CDR3 protein: CASSRRQGSGQPQHF; CDR3 DNA: TGCGCCAGCAGCCGAAGACAGGGATCGGGCCAGCCCCAGCATTTT
V gene: TRBV7-2; clone size: -; J gene: TRBJ1-3; D gene: TRBD1; CDR3 protein: CASSPRQGQSGNTIYF; CDR3 DNA: TGTGCCAGCAGTCCCAGACAGGGACAATCTGGAAACACCATATATTTT
V gene: TRBV18; clone size: -; J gene: TRBJ1-1; D gene: -; CDR3 protein: CASSRERSTEAFF; CDR3 DNA: TGTGCCAGCTCTCGCGAGCGGAGCACTGAAGCTTTCTTT
V gene: TRBV5-8; clone size: -; J gene: TRBJ2-7; D gene: TRBD1; CDR3 protein: CASSLDRGGEQYF; CDR3 DNA: TGTGCCAGCAGCTTGGACAGGGGCGGAGAGCAGTACTTC
V gene: TRBV6-1; clone size: -; J gene: TRBJ1-5; D gene: -; CDR3 protein: CASVRQNNQPQHF; CDR3 DNA: TGTGCCAGCGTACGACAGAACAATCAGCCCCAGCATTTT
V gene: TRBV7-8; clone size: -; J gene: TRBJ2-1; D gene: -; CDR3 protein: CASSSRQPKDEQFF; CDR3 DNA: TGTGCCAGCAGCTCAAGACAGCCTAAGGATGAGCAGTTCTTC
V gene: TRBV19; clone size: -; J gene: TRBJ2-1; D gene: TRBD1; CDR3 protein: CASSIIPGGEQFF; CDR3 DNA: TGTGCCAGTAGTATAATCCCAGGGGGTGAGCAGTTCTTC
V gene: TRBV25-1; clone size: -; J gene: TRBJ1-4; D gene: TRBD1; CDR3 protein: CASRPRGQANEKLFF; CDR3 DNA: TGTGCCAGCAGGCCCAGGGGGCAGGCTAATGAAAAACTGTTTTTT
V gene: TRBV5-4; clone size: -; J gene: TRBJ1-1; D gene: TRBD1; CDR3 protein: CASSLAGQGGTEAFF; CDR3 DNA: TGTGCCAGCAGCTTGGCCGGACAGGGGGGAACTGAAGCTTTCTTT
V gene: TRBV28; clone size: -; J gene: TRBJ2-7; D gene: -; CDR3 protein: CASSYGQTSYEQYF; CDR3 DNA: TGTGCCAGCAGTTACGGACAAACTTCCTACGAGCAGTACTTC